One sample yielded the 4 T cell receptor beta chains listed below, sequenced in a study of CD8 T cells in ankylosing spondylitis. TCRdb analysed the 5' RACE reads with MiXCR anew, one entry per CDR3 protein. The sample includes 250,000 to 350,000 distinct CDR3 sequences, 20% of them seen just once. What was sequenced was blood, either unsorted or a sorted T cell fraction (not recorded which). These receptor sequences come from a male donor with ankylosing spondylitis or in good health (not recorded which).

Only a few counts were recorded for this clonotype. This chain uses TRBV5-5 with TRBJ1-1; D unresolved. The ends were cut back, 2 bases at V and 2 bases at J, with 10 bases in the middle. The CDR3 is 14 residues long. CDR1 is SGHKS, CDR2 YYEKEE, per germline (reference sequence). The CDR3 coding sequence is TGTGCCAGCAGCTTTAGGGTCTTCAACACTGAAGCTTTCTTT. Translation gives CASSFRVFNTEAFF.

The chain links TRBV7-6 to TRBJ1-6; unclear D gene. This CDR3 spans 14 amino acids. Germline V gene lookup returns CDR1 SGHVS and CDR2 FNYEAQ. The V gene lost 1 base and the J gene lost 9 bases, with 10 bases spanning the gap. In DNA, the CDR3 is TGTGCCAGCAGCTTAGAGCGGGAGGGTTCACCCCTCCACTTT. Translating gives CASSLEREGSPLHF.

This chain connects TRBV29-1 to TRBJ1-5; maybe TRBD1 (5 bases). Trimming took off 6 bases at V and 6 bases at J, with 12 bases between the two ends. This CDR3 is built from 12 residues. Looked up from germline, CDR1 is SQVTM and CDR2 is ANQGSEA. CDR3 loop: CSVGGGSQPQHF. For the CDR3, the DNA is TGCAGCGTCGGGGGTGGAAGTCAGCCCCAGCATTTT.

This clonotype was recorded only once. This chain uses TRBV11-2 with TRBJ2-3, with D maybe TRBD2 (6 bases). This CDR3 is 13 amino acids long. CDR1 and CDR2 from the germline V gene are SGHAT and FQNNGV. V was trimmed by 4 bases and J by 5 bases, leaving 10 bases between them. This CDR3 reads CASSSTRRDTQYF. The CDR3, as DNA: TGTGCCAGCAGCTCGACTAGACGAGATACGCAGTATTTT.